The present entry profiles one TCR beta chain with its context. The data were obtained in a study of blood T cell repertoires in COVID-19. V shed 4 bases, J shed 2 bases, and the junction held 5 bases outside the gene matches. The CDR3 has 14 residues. Per the germline V gene, CDR1 is SGHRS and CDR2 is YFSETQ. As handled by the study authors: Amplified reference gene primers provided the basis for estimating nucleated cell counts. Produced via immunoSEQ multiplex PCR; TCRdb's table is partial and in-frame only. The DNA gave D and trimming, while V, J and clone size come from that table. The sample carries 300,000 to 350,000 clones, approximately 92% recorded once.

The sequence was collected from a woman aged 25 to 39 with COVID-19, enrolled during active disease. The chain employs TRBV5-1 and TRBJ2-5, with 7 nucleotides matching TRBD1. What was sequenced was peripheral blood. In nucleotides, the CDR3 is TGCGCCAGCAGCCCTTACAGGGGTCAAGAGACCCAGTACTTC. Its translation: CASSPYRGQETQYF.